The present TCR beta chain was sequenced within a study of early T cells in non-severe SARS-CoV-2 infection. The CDR3 is made up of 14 amino acids. The germline gives CDR1 KGHDR, CDR2 SFDVKD. With V trimmed by 7 bases and J by 2 bases, 4 bases remained unmatched. One entry per CDR3 protein results from TCRdb running MiXCR on the 5' RACE reads. The data show more than 40,000 distinct CDR3 sequences, roughly 5% seen once. In its sample, this clonotype was seen many times. This clonotype was sampled from an adult who was a healthcare worker with PCR-confirmed SARS-CoV-2 infection or an uninfected control (not recorded which). Source: whole blood, taken at baseline. V is TRBV24-1 and J is TRBJ2-3; 8 bases match TRBD1. In nucleotides, the CDR3 is TGTGCCACCAGGTCAGGGGGCCTCACAGATACGCAGTATTTT. This gives the protein CATRSGGLTDTQYF.